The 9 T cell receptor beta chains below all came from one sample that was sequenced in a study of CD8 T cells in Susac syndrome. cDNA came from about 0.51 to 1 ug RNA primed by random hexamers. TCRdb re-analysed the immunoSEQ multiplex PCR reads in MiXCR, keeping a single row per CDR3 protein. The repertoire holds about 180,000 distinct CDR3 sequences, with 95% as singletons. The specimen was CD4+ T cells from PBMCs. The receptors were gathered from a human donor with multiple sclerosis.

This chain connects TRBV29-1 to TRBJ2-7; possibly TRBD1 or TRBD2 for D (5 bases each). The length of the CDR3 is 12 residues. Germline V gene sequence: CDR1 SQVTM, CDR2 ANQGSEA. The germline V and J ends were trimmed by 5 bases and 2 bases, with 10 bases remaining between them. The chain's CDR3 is CSVRGRAYEQYF. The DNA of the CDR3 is TGCAGCGTTAGGGGACGCGCCTACGAGCAGTACTTC.

The CDR3 DNA sequence: TGCGCCAGCAGCCAAGTAGGGGGGTCTAGCACAGATACGCAGTATTTT. Translated, it gives CASSQVGGSSTDTQYF. The chain uses TRBV4-3 and TRBJ2-3; D assignment may be TRBD1 or TRBD2 (6 bases each). V lost 1 base and J 0 bases, leaving 11 bases between the germline ends. The CDR3 covers 16 residues. CDR1 is LGHNA, CDR2 YSLEER, per germline.

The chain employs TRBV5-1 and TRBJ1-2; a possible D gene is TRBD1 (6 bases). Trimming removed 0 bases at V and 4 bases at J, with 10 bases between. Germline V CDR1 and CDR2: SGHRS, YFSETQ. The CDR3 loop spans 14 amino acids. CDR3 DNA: TGCGCCAGCAGCTTGGAAGGGACAAGCTATGGCTACACCTTC. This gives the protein CASSLEGTSYGYTF.

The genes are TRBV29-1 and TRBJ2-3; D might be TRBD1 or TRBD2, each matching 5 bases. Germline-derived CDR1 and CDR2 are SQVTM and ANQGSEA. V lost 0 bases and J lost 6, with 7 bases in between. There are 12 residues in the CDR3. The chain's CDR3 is CSVEDRGDTQYF. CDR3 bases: TGCAGCGTTGAAGATCGGGGCGATACGCAGTATTTT.

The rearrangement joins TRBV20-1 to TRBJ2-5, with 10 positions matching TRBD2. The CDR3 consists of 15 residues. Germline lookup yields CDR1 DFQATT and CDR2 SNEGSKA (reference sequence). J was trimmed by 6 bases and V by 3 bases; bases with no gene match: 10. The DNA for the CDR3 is TGCAGTGCTAGTCGTCTAGCGGGGGACGGACAGACCCAGTACTTC. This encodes CSASRLAGDGQTQYF.

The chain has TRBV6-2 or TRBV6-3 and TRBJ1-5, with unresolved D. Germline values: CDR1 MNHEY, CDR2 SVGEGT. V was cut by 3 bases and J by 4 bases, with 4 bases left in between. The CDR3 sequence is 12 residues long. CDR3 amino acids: CASSYDNQPQHF. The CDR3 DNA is TGTGCCAGCAGTTATGATAATCAGCCCCAGCATTTT.

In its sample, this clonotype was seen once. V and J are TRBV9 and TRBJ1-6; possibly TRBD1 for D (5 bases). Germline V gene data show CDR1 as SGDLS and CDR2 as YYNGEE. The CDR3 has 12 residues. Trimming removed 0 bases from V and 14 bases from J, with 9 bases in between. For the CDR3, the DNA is TGTGCCAGCAGCGTAGCTGGGGGGACCCTCCACTTT. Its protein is CASSVAGGTLHF.

The CDR3 protein is CASSVDEGTTYEQYF. As DNA, the CDR3 is TGTGCCAGCAGCGTAGACGAGGGGACGACCTACGAGCAGTACTTC. This chain joins TRBV9 and TRBJ2-7; D tentatively reads TRBD1 or TRBD2 (5 bases each). V shed 0 bases and J shed 2 bases, with 12 bases lying between them. The CDR3 contains 15 residues. Germline V lookup: CDR1 SGDLS, CDR2 YYNGEE.

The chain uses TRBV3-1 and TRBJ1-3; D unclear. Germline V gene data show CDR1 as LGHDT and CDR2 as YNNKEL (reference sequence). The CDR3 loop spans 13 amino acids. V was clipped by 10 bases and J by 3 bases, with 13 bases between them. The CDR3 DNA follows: TGTGCCACCTGGGCGGGTTTTGGAAACACCATATATTTT. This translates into CATWAGFGNTIYF.